The 14 T cell receptor beta chains in this list originate from one sample, sequenced in a study of molecular identifiers for immune sequencing clone quantification. Via MiXCR, TCRdb re-called the PCR reads, giving one row per CDR3 protein. The sample has under 800,000 distinct CDR3 sequences; 25% are singletons. Input material: naive CD8+ T cells from blood, with Jurkat cell RNA spiked in. Subset specified: FACS-sorted CD8+CD4-CCR7+CD45RA+ naive T cells. These receptors were collected from a human donor in good health. Some libraries in this study had Jurkat cell RNA spiked in.

The chain has TRBV6-2 or TRBV6-3 and TRBJ2-7; D gene unclear. The V and J ends lost 2 bases and 0 bases respectively, with 8 bases between them. The V gene's germline CDR1 is MNHEY and CDR2 SVGEGT. The CDR3 contains 14 residues. The CDR3 DNA reads as TGTGCCAGCAGTTACGGGTCCATCTCCTACGAGCAGTACTTC. The encoded protein is CASSYGSISYEQYF.

In the case of this clonotype: This sequence may be a read error, since a much larger clone differs from it by one base. The chain employs TRBV20-1 and TRBJ2-7; TRBD2 is a possible D gene (6 bases). CDR1 and CDR2 (germline): DFQATT, SNEGSKA (reference sequence). The CDR3 length is 14 residues. The CDR3 nucleotides read TGCAGTGCTGAAGGGAGGTTTAGGTCCTACGAGCCGTACTTC. This sequence encodes CSAEGRFRSYEPYF.

The V gene is TRBV6-2 or TRBV6-3, the J gene TRBJ2-7; 8 nucleotides agree with TRBD2. The CDR3 extends over 15 amino acids. The germline V gene has CDR1 MNHEY and CDR2 SVGEGT. The V segment lost 2 bases and the J segment 2 bases; nucleotides outside the gene matches: 5. The CDR3 protein is CASSYVAGTPYEQYF. DNA of the CDR3: TGTGCCAGCAGTTACGTAGCGGGGACCCCCTACGAGCAGTACTTC.

On this clonotype: A much larger clone differs from this one at a single base, so this may be a read error. The chain has TRBV4-1 and TRBJ1-1, with a possible D match to TRBD1 (6 bases). The CDR3 extends over 15 amino acids. Trimming cost V 4 bases and J 4 bases, with 16 bases left between them. CDR1 MGHRA and CDR2 YSYEKL come from the germline V gene. The chain's CDR3 is CASSRRGSAGTEAFF. CDR3 nucleotides: TGCGCCAGCAGCCGGAGGGGGAGCGCTGGCACTGAAGCTTTCTTT.

CDR3 in DNA: TGTGCCAGCTCAGACGGACAGGGCCAGTCCTATGAGCAGTTCTTC. Amino acids: CASSDGQGQSYEQFF. The chain combines TRBV18 with TRBJ2-1, with 8 bases that match TRBD1. Germline CDR1 KGHSH, CDR2 LQKENI. The CDR3 spans 15 residues. V shed 5 bases, J shed 8 bases, and the junction held 11 bases outside the gene matches.

Worth noting for this clonotype: It may be a read error: a sequence one base away is much more abundant. The chain has TRBV12-3 or TRBV12-4 and TRBJ2-5; TRBD1 agrees at 10 bases. CDR3 length: 17 amino acids. V lost 6 bases and J lost 4; bases outside the gene matches: 14. This CDR3 is CASRHEPGQGTPETQYF. DNA for the CDR3: TGTGCCAGCAGACACGAACCGGGACAGGGGACCCCAGAGACCCAGTACTTC.

Remarks on this clonotype: A read error may explain this, as a much larger clone is one base away. The V and J genes are TRBV19 and TRBJ1-4; D not certain. The CDR3 runs 15 residues. V lost 7 bases to trimming and J lost 4 bases, with 16 bases between them. Germline V CDR1 and CDR2: LNHDA, SQIVND (reference sequence). The CDR3 protein is CASTLSVRLNEKLFF. CDR3 DNA sequence: TGTGCCAGTACCCTCTCTGTACGGCTTAATGAAAAACTGTTTTTT.

This clonotype showed up just a few times. The genes are TRBV20-1 and TRBJ1-6; 7 nucleotides line up with TRBD1. The CDR3 runs to 13 residues. The trim removed 6 bases at V and 10 bases at J, leaving 9 bases unmatched. Germline V gene data show CDR1 as DFQATT and CDR2 as SNEGSKA (reference sequence). The CDR3 sequence is CSAIEGAGSPLHF. CDR3 DNA sequence: TGCAGTGCCATAGAGGGGGCAGGGTCACCCCTCCACTTT.

In the case of this clonotype: The germline gene is not matched at one end of the junction; a read error may be the cause. V is TRBV6-2 or TRBV6-3 and J is TRBJ2-7, with a possible D match to TRBD2 (6 bases). The CDR3 has 15 amino acids. The germline V gene encodes CDR1 MNHEY and CDR2 SVGEGT. The CDR3, as DNA: TGTGCCGGCAGCCTTTTAGCGGCCCAGATCTACGAGCAGTACTTC. Translating it yields CAGSLLAAQIYEQYF.

As regards this clonotype: A clone one base away is much larger, so this may be a read error. This chain uses TRBV10-2 with TRBJ2-3; TRBD2 agrees at 7 bases. The germline V gene has CDR1 WSHSY and CDR2 SAAADI. This CDR3 is 14 amino acids long. The CDR3 spells CASIRDYLTDTRYF. CDR3 coding DNA: TGCGCCAGCATTCGGGACTACCTCACAGATACGCGGTATTTT.

This clonotype was recorded many times. The genes are TRBV27 and TRBJ2-7, with D maybe TRBD1 (6 bases). The CDR3 spans 15 residues. CDR1 and CDR2 (germline): MNHEY, SMNVEV (reference sequence). Trimming took off 0 bases at V and 5 bases at J, with 14 bases between the two ends. As DNA, the CDR3 is TGTGCCAGCAGTTTATCGTGGGGAAAGGGGGACGAGCAGTACTTC. Residues: CASSLSWGKGDEQYF.

Concerning this clonotype: A much larger clone lies a single base off, so this may be a read error. This chain connects TRBV4-1 to TRBJ1-5, with 7 nucleotides matching TRBD1. CDR3 length: 15 residues. CDR1 MGHRA and CDR2 YSYEKL come from the germline V gene. DNA for the CDR3: TGCACCAGCAGCCCGGGACAGAATAGCAATCAGCCCCAGCATTTT. This codes for CTSSPGQNSNQPQHF.

J is TRBJ2-1 and V is TRBV16; 7 bases are a match to TRBD1. V was pared by 5 bases and J by 10 bases, with 2 bases of the junction left unmatched. In germline, CDR1 is KGHSY, CDR2 FQNENV. CDR3 length equals 11 residues. CDR3 in DNA: TGTGCCAGCAGCACAGGGGACGAGCAGTTCTTC. As protein: CASSTGDEQFF.

The table lists this clonotype with many counts. The rearrangement uses TRBV24-1 and TRBJ2-2; D is perhaps TRBD1 (5 bases). Trimming removed 4 bases at V and 1 base at J, with 12 bases between. Germline-derived CDR1 and CDR2 are KGHDR and SFDVKD. The CDR3 totals 16 residues. As DNA, the CDR3 is TGTGCCACCAGTGACCCCTACACAGGGAACACCGGGGAGCTGTTTTTT. Its protein is CATSDPYTGNTGELFF.